These 17 T cell receptor beta chains came from one sample sequenced in a study of cytomegalovirus exposure and HLA in healthy donors. The PCR ran on 60 Vbeta and 13 Jbeta primers. The repertoire was sequenced with immunoSEQ multiplex PCR; TCRdb's copy has only in-frame clones and lacks some. The data contain about 130,000 clones, roughly 84% of them singletons. Sample: PBMCs. The receptors here all came from a man in his fifties in good health and CMV-seronegative.

This clone was recorded only once. The chain joins TRBV5-1 to TRBJ1-1; 7 bases agree with TRBD1. The CDR3 spans 14 residues. CDR1 and CDR2 from the germline V gene are SGHRS and YFSETQ. V lost 1 base to trimming and J lost 5 bases; unmatched junction nucleotides: 5. The CDR3 nucleotides are TGCGCCAGCAGCTTGAAGGGGGCGAGTACTGAAGCTTTCTTT. Protein sequence: CASSLKGASTEAFF.

The chain links TRBV13 to TRBJ1-2; 7 bases are shared with TRBD1. The germline CDR1 and CDR2 sequences are PRHDT and FYEKMQ (reference sequence). J was trimmed by 8 bases and V by 1 base; bases with no gene match: 1. The CDR3 length is 12 residues. This CDR3 is CASSLVGGGYTF. The DNA for the CDR3 is TGTGCCAGCAGCTTAGTAGGGGGCGGCTACACCTTC.

J is TRBJ1-1 and V is TRBV10-3; TRBD1 agrees at 9 bases. The CDR3 runs to 13 residues. V lost 11 bases to trimming and J lost 0 bases; unmatched junction nucleotides: 4. The germline gives CDR1 ENHRY, CDR2 SYGVKD. The CDR3 nucleotides are TGTGCCGTCGGACAGGGGATGAACACTGAAGCTTTCTTT. It codes for CAVGQGMNTEAFF.

V and J are TRBV7-8 and TRBJ1-5; D remains unclear. The CDR3 spans 13 residues. Germline CDR1 is SGHVS and CDR2 is FQNEAQ. The V gene lost 0 bases and the J gene lost 5 bases, with 5 bases spanning the gap. The CDR3 sequence: CASSLAEDQPQHF. The CDR3 region has the DNA TGTGCCAGCAGCTTAGCGGAGGATCAGCCCCAGCATTTT.

The genes are TRBV2 and TRBJ2-1; tentatively, D is TRBD2 (6 bases). Germline V CDR1 and CDR2: SNHLY, FYNNEI. This CDR3 contains 14 residues. Trimming shortened V by 7 bases and J by 0 bases, and 10 bases separated the two germline ends. This CDR3 reads CASKDYGSYNEQFF. Here the CDR3 DNA reads TGTGCCAGCAAGGACTACGGCTCCTACAATGAGCAGTTCTTC.

The J gene is TRBJ2-7, the V gene TRBV7-9, with 8 bases aligning to TRBD1. CDR3 length equals 14 residues. CDR1 SEHNR and CDR2 FQNEAQ come from the germline V gene (reference sequence). The V and J ends lost 4 bases and 7 bases, in that order; junction bases with no gene match: 9. The DNA of the CDR3 is TGTGCCAGCAGCTACGACAGGGGAGAGTGGGAGCAGTACTTC. It specifies CASSYDRGEWEQYF.

This clone appeared once. The chain uses TRBV10-3 and TRBJ1-6; 8 bases agree with TRBD1. The germline CDR1 and CDR2 sequences are ENHRY and SYGVKD. With V trimmed by 8 bases and J by 7 bases, 4 bases remained unmatched. The CDR3 totals 13 residues. DNA of the CDR3: TGTGCCATCCGGACAGGGTTGAATTCACCCCTCCACTTT. Its translation: CAIRTGLNSPLHF.

J is TRBJ2-1 and V is TRBV5-1; D is possibly TRBD1 (6 bases). V lost 2 bases and J 2 bases, leaving 8 bases between the germline ends. Germline V gene lookup returns CDR1 SGHRS and CDR2 YFSETQ. The CDR3 runs to 14 residues. Here the CDR3 reads CASSFRDTYNEQFF. CDR3 DNA sequence: TGCGCCAGCAGCTTCCGGGACACCTACAATGAGCAGTTCTTC. Filled out from reference TRBV5-1 and TRBJ2-1, the complete variable domain reads KAGVTQTPRYLIKTRGQQVTLSCSPISGHRSVSWYQQTPGQGLQFLFEYFSETQRNKGNFPGRFSGRQFSNSRSEMNVSTLELGDSALYLCASSFRDTYNEQFFGPGTRLTVL.

This clone is a singleton in its sample. The rearrangement uses TRBV2 and TRBJ1-1; a possible D gene is TRBD1 (5 bases). V was cut by 1 base and J by 3 bases, with 12 bases left in between. Germline CDR1 and CDR2: SNHLY and FYNNEI. This CDR3 is built from 15 residues. CDR3 DNA: TGTGCCAGCAGTGAAGACCTCTTCAGGGACACTGAAGCTTTCTTT. This sequence encodes CASSEDLFRDTEAFF.

This chain uses TRBV2 with TRBJ2-5, with 7 nucleotides matching TRBD2. Germline loops: CDR1 SNHLY, CDR2 FYNNEI. V lost 8 bases, J lost 1 base, and 10 bases stayed unmatched. The CDR3 spans 15 residues. In DNA form, the CDR3 reads TGTGCCAGCTCCAAGACGGAGCGGGGCCAAGAGACCCAGTACTTC. This encodes CASSKTERGQETQYF.

The count of this clone is one. The V and J genes are TRBV10-3 and TRBJ1-3; D might be TRBD1 (6 bases). The CDR3 totals 14 residues. Germline lookup yields CDR1 ENHRY and CDR2 SYGVKD. The V and J ends lost 4 bases and 4 bases respectively, with 11 bases between them. CDR3 DNA sequence: TGTGCCATCAGTGGGTATCAGGGGGGAAACACCATATATTTT. This encodes CAISGYQGGNTIYF.

The chain carries TRBV7-9 and TRBJ1-6, with 8 bases identical to TRBD1. The CDR3 runs 18 residues. Per the germline V gene, CDR1 is SEHNR and CDR2 is FQNEAQ (reference sequence). Trimming at V came to 5 bases and at J to 1 base, leaving 10 bases not matched to a gene. CDR3 sequence reads: CASSPSGGWSSYNSPLHF. CDR3 coding DNA: TGTGCCAGCAGCCCTTCAGGGGGCTGGAGTTCCTATAATTCACCCCTCCACTTT.

The J gene is TRBJ1-3, the V gene TRBV28, with D tentatively TRBD1 (6 bases). Germline V gene sequence: CDR1 MDHEN, CDR2 SYDVKM. The CDR3 runs 18 residues. The V end lost 4 bases, the J end lost 3 bases, and 22 bases lay between the germline ends. In DNA, the CDR3 is TGTGCCAGCAGTTCAGGGGATGTGTGGGGGACACGTGGAAACACCATATATTTT. It encodes CASSSGDVWGTRGNTIYF.

The chain links TRBV4-1 to TRBJ2-7; 9 bases align to TRBD2. V was clipped by 0 bases and J by 6 bases; unmatched bases: 9. This CDR3 has 16 amino acids. The germline CDR1 and CDR2 sequences are MGHRA and YSYEKL. CDR3 residues: CASSQEAPQRGAEQYF. The CDR3 coding sequence is TGCGCCAGCAGCCAAGAGGCCCCCCAGCGGGGGGCCGAGCAGTACTTC.

V gene TRBV27 combines with J gene TRBJ2-3; D perhaps matches TRBD2 (5 bases). V was cut by 4 bases and J by 2 bases, with 10 bases left in between. CDR3 length equals 14 residues. The V gene's germline CDR1 is MNHEY and CDR2 SMNVEV (reference sequence). Here the CDR3 DNA reads TGTGCCAGCAGTTCCGGGGTCCCCACAGATACGCAGTATTTT. The encoded protein is CASSSGVPTDTQYF.

This chain uses TRBV5-6 with TRBJ2-7; D might be TRBD2 (7 bases). The CDR3 covers 16 residues. V shed 6 bases and J shed 4 bases, with 23 bases lying between them. Germline V gene lookup returns CDR1 SGHDT and CDR2 YYEEEE. The CDR3 region is CASKKGRDTTRYEQYF. The CDR3 nucleotides are TGTGCCAGCAAAAAAGGGAGGGACACAACACGGTACGAGCAGTACTTC.

The rearrangement links TRBV19 to TRBJ2-7; D perhaps matches TRBD1 (6 bases). The length of the CDR3 is 14 residues. V lost 5 bases and J lost 0, with 11 bases in between. From germline, CDR1 is LNHDA and CDR2 SQIVND (reference sequence). CDR3 DNA: TGTGCCAGTAGTGCAGGGGAAAGCTCCTACGAGCAGTACTTC. It translates to CASSAGESSYEQYF.